The 19 T cell receptor beta chains listed next were all sequenced from one sample in a study of T cells after yellow fever vaccination (dated by TCRdb to the late 2010s). Explained via the paper, the treatment or condition label denotes: live attenuated yellow fever vaccine strain. The library was prepared using 5' RACE. The sample was run on an Illumina HiSeq 2500. Using fastp trimming at Q25 and MiXCR clonotype assembly, TCRdb reanalyzed the public sequencing data and kept in-frame beta chains. Entries that share a CDR3 protein sequence are merged under the most common genes and DNA. The sample profile shows 240,000 or so distinct CDR3 sequences; roughly 7.2% of them were found once. The ten largest make up approximately 0.84% of the sample. Source: CD4+ T cells sorted from PBMCs, taken 15 days after the yellow fever booster vaccination. Receptor source: a young man who received the YFV17D yellow fever vaccine.

The rearrangement uses TRBV10-3 and TRBJ2-3; 7 bases match TRBD2. Germline assignment: CDR1 ENHRY and CDR2 SYGVKD. The CDR3 runs to 14 residues. V dropped 6 bases and J dropped 7; count of bases not matched to a gene: 10. CDR3 coding DNA: TGTGCCATCAGGGGCGAGCGGGGAGAATATACGCAGTATTTT. Its protein is CAIRGERGEYTQYF.

This clonotype was seen more than once but under ten times. V is TRBV9 and J is TRBJ2-2, with 14 bases fitting TRBD2. Germline assignment: CDR1 SGDLS and CDR2 YYNGEE. V gave up 3 bases and J gave up 4 bases; unmatched junction bases: 11. The CDR3 spans 19 residues. This CDR3 is CASSGPLGLAGEGTGELFF. The CDR3 DNA sequence: TGTGCCAGCAGCGGTCCCCTGGGACTAGCGGGAGAGGGCACCGGGGAGCTGTTTTTT.

This clonotype was recorded many times. V usage is TRBV5-1 and J usage is TRBJ2-7; D gene unclear. CDR1 is SGHRS, CDR2 YFSETQ, per germline. CDR3 size: 14 residues. V was shortened by 0 bases and J by 0 bases, with 7 bases between the two germline ends. The DNA of the CDR3 is TGCGCCAGCAGCTTGGCAAGGAGCTCCTACGAGCAGTACTTC. It codes for CASSLARSSYEQYF. Variable domain in full (rest from reference TRBV5-1 and TRBJ2-7): KAGVTQTPRYLIKTRGQQVTLSCSPISGHRSVSWYQQTPGQGLQFLFEYFSETQRNKGNFPGRFSGRQFSNSRSEMNVSTLELGDSALYLCASSLARSSYEQYFGPGTRLTVT.

Ten or more counts support this clonotype. The chain uses TRBV5-1 and TRBJ1-1; D is unclear. Per germline, CDR1 SGHRS and CDR2 YFSETQ. Trimming took off 4 bases at V and 4 bases at J, with 14 bases between the two ends. The CDR3 extends over 14 amino acids. The CDR3 here is CASSTRNGGTEAFF. CDR3 in DNA: TGCGCCAGCAGCACACGGAACGGCGGCACTGAAGCTTTCTTT. Full variable domain (rest looked up from reference TRBV5-1 and TRBJ1-1): KAGVTQTPRYLIKTRGQQVTLSCSPISGHRSVSWYQQTPGQGLQFLFEYFSETQRNKGNFPGRFSGRQFSNSRSEMNVSTLELGDSALYLCASSTRNGGTEAFFGQGTRLTVV.

J is TRBJ2-3 and V is TRBV12-3 or TRBV12-4; 7 nucleotides agree with TRBD2. CDR3 size: 16 residues. J gave up 0 bases and V 5 bases, and 8 bases lay outside the gene matches. CDR3 sequence reads: CASSVGPSGSTDTQYF. CDR3 DNA: TGTGCCAGCAGTGTAGGTCCTAGCGGCAGCACAGATACGCAGTATTTT.

This clonotype was counted a few times. The chain couples TRBV7-3 to TRBJ1-5; no definite D call. V was cut by 5 bases and J by 6 bases, with 8 bases left in between. From germline, CDR1 is SGHTA and CDR2 FQGTGA. CDR3 length: 12 amino acids. In DNA form, the CDR3 reads TGTGCCAGCAGCCCTAGATTTCAGCCCCAGCATTTT. It translates to CASSPRFQPQHF.

This clonotype occurred many times. The V gene is TRBV12-3 or TRBV12-4, the J gene TRBJ1-1; D call uncertain. With 5 bases removed from V and 4 bases from J, the gap between germline ends came to 5 bases. This CDR3 region has 11 residues. The DNA of the CDR3 is TGTGCCAGCAGTCCGGGCACTGAAGCTTTCTTT. Its protein is CASSPGTEAFF.

This clonotype was seen more than once but under ten times. The chain employs TRBV11-2 and TRBJ2-3; 13 nucleotides align to TRBD2. The junction had 3 bases not matched to a gene; V was cut back by 3 bases and J by 6 bases. CDR1 is SGHAT and CDR2 is FQNNGV in the germline V gene. This CDR3 is 15 amino acids long. CDR3 sequence reads: CASSFTSGREDTQYF. CDR3 nucleotides: TGTGCCAGCAGCTTCACTAGCGGGAGGGAGGATACGCAGTATTTT.

The chain has TRBV15 and TRBJ1-3; maybe TRBD1 (5 bases). V was trimmed by 0 bases and J by 0 bases, leaving 9 bases between them. CDR1 and CDR2 (germline): LNHNV, YYDKDF (reference sequence). This CDR3 region has 16 residues. The CDR3 region has the DNA TGTGCCACCAGCAGAGATCGGGGGTGCTCTGGAAACACCATATATTTT. Its protein is CATSRDRGCSGNTIYF.

This clonotype has ten or more counts. The rearrangement links TRBV7-2 to TRBJ2-3; TRBD2 is a possible D gene (6 bases). This CDR3 has 14 amino acids. The V and J ends lost 3 bases and 0 bases respectively, with 7 bases between them. Germline V gene sequence: CDR1 SGHTA, CDR2 FQGNSA. The CDR3 loop reads CASSLTRSTDTQYF. The CDR3 DNA is TGTGCCAGCAGCTTGACTAGAAGCACAGATACGCAGTATTTT.

This clonotype turned up a few times. CDR3 nucleotide sequence: TGTGCCAGCAGTGTACAGGGGGCCCGCAATGGCTACACCTTC. Residues: CASSVQGARNGYTF. The chain uses TRBV6-1 and TRBJ1-2, with 9 bases matching TRBD1. Per germline, CDR1 MNHNS and CDR2 SASEGT. J gave up 6 bases and V 4 bases, and 6 bases lay outside the gene matches. The CDR3 extends over 14 amino acids.

This clonotype was seen repeatedly, ten times or more. The chain is built from TRBV12-3 or TRBV12-4 and TRBJ1-2; D is perhaps TRBD1 (5 bases). V lost 1 base and J 3 bases, leaving 12 bases between the germline ends. This CDR3 region has 15 residues. The CDR3 coding sequence is TGTGCCAGCAGTTTAGTCATGACAGATTACTATGGCTACACCTTC. Translated, it gives CASSLVMTDYYGYTF.

This clonotype appeared a few times. This rearrangement joins TRBV7-9 to TRBJ2-7, with TRBD2 identical over 9 bases. This CDR3 spans 14 amino acids. V dropped 5 bases and J dropped 6; count of bases not matched to a gene: 8. CDR1 is SEHNR and CDR2 is FQNEAQ in the germline V gene (reference sequence). The CDR3 is CASSPSGNPREQYF. For the CDR3, the DNA is TGTGCCAGCAGCCCTAGCGGGAACCCTCGCGAGCAGTACTTC.

In this sample, this clonotype turned up many times. V is TRBV11-2 and J is TRBJ2-7; the D gene could be TRBD1 or TRBD2 (5 bases each). The germline CDR1 and CDR2 sequences are SGHAT and FQNNGV. The CDR3 length is 14 residues. The ends were cut back, 6 bases at V and 7 bases at J, with 19 bases in the middle. CDR3 residues: CASSVTGTAREQYF. The CDR3 bases are TGTGCCAGCAGTGTAACCGGGACCGCGAGGGAGCAGTACTTC.

This clonotype was recorded at least ten times. This chain uses TRBV6-2 or TRBV6-3 with TRBJ2-2; 11 nucleotides align to TRBD2. CDR1 and CDR2 from the germline V gene are MNHEY and SVGEGT. The CDR3 spans 14 residues. V lost 4 bases to trimming and J lost 5 bases; unmatched junction nucleotides: 0. The chain's CDR3 is CASSWTSGTGELFF. The CDR3 region has the DNA TGTGCCAGCAGTTGGACTAGCGGGACCGGGGAGCTGTTTTTT.

CDR3 nucleotide sequence: TGCAGCGTCGCCGGGACTAGCGGAAGCACAGATACGCAGTATTTT. This translates into CSVAGTSGSTDTQYF. V usage is TRBV29-1 and J usage is TRBJ2-3, with 11 positions matching TRBD2. Trimming took 6 bases from V and 0 from J; bases not matched to a gene: 5. Germline CDR1 SQVTM, CDR2 ANQGSEA. CDR3 length: 15 amino acids.

This clonotype occurred a few times. Here the CDR3 DNA reads TGCAGTGCTAGAGATCCCCAGGGGGGACAGCCCCAGCATTTT. Protein: CSARDPQGGQPQHF. The V gene is TRBV20-1, the J gene TRBJ1-5, with 7 bases that match TRBD1. The CDR3 is 14 residues long. Germline-derived CDR1 and CDR2 are DFQATT and SNEGSKA (reference sequence). J was trimmed by 7 bases and V by 0 bases; bases with no gene match: 6.

The chain carries TRBV20-1 and TRBJ1-1, with a possible D match to TRBD1 (5 bases). Germline CDR1 reads DFQATT; CDR2 reads SNEGSKA (reference sequence). This CDR3 comprises 14 residues. The V gene lost 2 bases and the J gene lost 0 bases, with 10 bases spanning the gap. The CDR3 protein is CSARKEGLNTEAFF. CDR3 nucleotides: TGCAGTGCTAGAAAGGAGGGGTTGAACACTGAAGCTTTCTTT.

This clonotype has more than one count but fewer than ten. V and J are TRBV30 and TRBJ2-2, with 9 bases matching TRBD1. The CDR3 spans 14 residues. Germline V lookup: CDR1 GTSNPN, CDR2 SVGIG (reference sequence). The V and J ends lost 3 bases and 5 bases, in that order; junction bases with no gene match: 4. CDR3 sequence (DNA): TGTGCCTGGAGGGGACAGGGACGGACCGGGGAGCTGTTTTTT. It specifies CAWRGQGRTGELFF.